This TCR beta chain was sequenced during a study of CD8 T cells in Susac syndrome. This clonotype was seen just once. The trim removed 5 bases at V and 5 bases at J, leaving 7 bases unmatched. CDR1 is DFQATT, CDR2 SNEGSKA, per germline (reference sequence). CDR3 length: 14 residues. TEMRA cells were enriched by FACS, while CD8+ and CD4+ T cells were obtained through a negative isolation that was performed magnetically. cDNA came from 0.5 to 1 ug RNA primed by random hexamers. It was immunoSEQ multiplex PCR that amplified TCR beta CDR3 across 54 Vbeta and 13 Jbeta. One entry per CDR3 protein results from TCRdb running MiXCR on the immunoSEQ multiplex PCR reads. The sample has around 200,000 distinct CDR3 sequences, approximately 95% seen once.

The receptor was isolated from a human donor with multiple sclerosis. Material for sequencing was CD4+ T cells from PBMCs. This chain uses TRBV20-1 with TRBJ2-7, with TRBD2 matching over 12 bases. This chain's CDR3 is CSAGLAGRGNEQYF. The CDR3 nucleotides read TGCAGTGCTGGACTAGCGGGGCGAGGGAACGAGCAGTACTTC.